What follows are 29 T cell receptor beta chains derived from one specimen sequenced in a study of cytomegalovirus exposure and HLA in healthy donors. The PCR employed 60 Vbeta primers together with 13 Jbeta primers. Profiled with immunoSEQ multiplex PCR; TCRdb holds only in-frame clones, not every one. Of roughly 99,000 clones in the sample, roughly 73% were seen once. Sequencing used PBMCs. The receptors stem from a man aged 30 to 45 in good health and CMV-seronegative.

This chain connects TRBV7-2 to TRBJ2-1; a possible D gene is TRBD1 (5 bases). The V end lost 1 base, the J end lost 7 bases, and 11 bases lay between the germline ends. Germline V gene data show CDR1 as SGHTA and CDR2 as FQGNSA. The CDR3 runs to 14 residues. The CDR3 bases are TGTGCCAGCAGCTTAGAACAGGTCCAAAATGAGCAGTTCTTC. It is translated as CASSLEQVQNEQFF.

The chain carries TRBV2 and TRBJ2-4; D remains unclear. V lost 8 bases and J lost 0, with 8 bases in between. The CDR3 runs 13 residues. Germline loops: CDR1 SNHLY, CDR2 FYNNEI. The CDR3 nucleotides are TGTGCCAGCTCAACTGAAGCCAAAAACATTCAGTACTTC. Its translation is CASSTEAKNIQYF.

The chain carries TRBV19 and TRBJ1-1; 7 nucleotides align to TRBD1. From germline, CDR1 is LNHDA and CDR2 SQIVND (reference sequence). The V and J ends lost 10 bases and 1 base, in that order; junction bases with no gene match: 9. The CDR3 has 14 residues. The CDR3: CATGQVNANTEAFF. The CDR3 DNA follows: TGTGCCACTGGACAGGTGAACGCGAACACTGAAGCTTTCTTT.

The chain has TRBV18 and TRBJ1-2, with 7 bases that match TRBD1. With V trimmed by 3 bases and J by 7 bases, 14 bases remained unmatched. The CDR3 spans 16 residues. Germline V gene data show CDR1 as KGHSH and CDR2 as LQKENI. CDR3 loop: CASSPSGLQGQGGYTF. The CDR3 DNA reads TGTGCCAGCTCACCTTCCGGCCTACAGGGGCAAGGTGGCTACACCTTC.

CDR3 in amino acids: CASSFRGQGTDTQYF. CDR3 bases: TGTGCCAGCAGCTTTCGGGGACAGGGCACAGATACGCAGTATTTT. The rearrangement links TRBV5-6 to TRBJ2-3; TRBD1 matches 8 bases. The V and J ends lost 2 bases and 1 base, in that order; junction bases with no gene match: 3. CDR1 SGHDT and CDR2 YYEEEE come from the germline V gene. This CDR3 is built from 15 residues.

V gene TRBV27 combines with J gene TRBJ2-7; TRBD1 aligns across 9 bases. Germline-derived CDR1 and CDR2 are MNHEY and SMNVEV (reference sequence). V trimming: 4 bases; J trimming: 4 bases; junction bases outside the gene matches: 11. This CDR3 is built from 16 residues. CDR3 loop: CASSSTGTGTFYEQYF. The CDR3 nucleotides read TGTGCCAGCAGTTCAACCGGGACAGGGACGTTTTACGAGCAGTACTTC.

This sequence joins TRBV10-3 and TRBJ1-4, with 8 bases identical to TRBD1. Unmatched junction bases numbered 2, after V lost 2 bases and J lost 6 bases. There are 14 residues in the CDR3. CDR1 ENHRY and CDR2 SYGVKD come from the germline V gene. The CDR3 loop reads CAISEDRGDEKLFF. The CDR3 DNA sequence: TGTGCCATCAGTGAGGACAGGGGAGATGAAAAACTGTTTTTT.

The CDR3 DNA sequence: TGTGCCAGCAGTTATACAGGGGATTCACCCCTCCACTTT. The encoded protein is CASSYTGDSPLHF. This rearrangement joins TRBV6-4 to TRBJ1-6; 7 positions agree with TRBD1. J was trimmed by 8 bases and V by 5 bases; bases with no gene match: 3. The CDR3 is made up of 13 amino acids. Germline CDR1 is MRHNA and CDR2 is SNTAGT.

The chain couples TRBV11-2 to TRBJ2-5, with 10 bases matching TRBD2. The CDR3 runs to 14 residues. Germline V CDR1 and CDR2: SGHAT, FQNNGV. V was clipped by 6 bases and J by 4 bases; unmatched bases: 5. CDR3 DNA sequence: TGTGCCAGCAGGCGACTAGCGGGTCCAGAGACCCAGTACTTC. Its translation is CASRRLAGPETQYF.

CDR3 nucleotide sequence: TGTGCCAGCAGCGTGGACACCTCCCAAGAGACCCAGTACTTC. Its translation is CASSVDTSQETQYF. The chain carries TRBV9 and TRBJ2-5, with a tentative D call TRBD1 (5 bases). From germline, CDR1 is SGDLS and CDR2 YYNGEE. V lost 2 bases and J 1 base, leaving 9 bases between the germline ends. The CDR3 runs to 14 residues.

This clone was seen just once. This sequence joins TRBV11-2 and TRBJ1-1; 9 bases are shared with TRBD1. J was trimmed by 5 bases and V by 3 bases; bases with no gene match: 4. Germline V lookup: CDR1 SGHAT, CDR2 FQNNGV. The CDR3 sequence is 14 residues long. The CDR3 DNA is TGTGCCAGCAGCTTTAGGACAGGGGAAACTGAAGCTTTCTTT. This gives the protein CASSFRTGETEAFF.

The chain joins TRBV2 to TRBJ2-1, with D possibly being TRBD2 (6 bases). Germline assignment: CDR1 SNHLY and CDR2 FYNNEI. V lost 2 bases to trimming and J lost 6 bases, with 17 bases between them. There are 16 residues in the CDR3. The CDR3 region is CASSELVRGMGNEQFF. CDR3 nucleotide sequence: TGTGCCAGCAGTGAACTAGTGCGGGGAATGGGCAATGAGCAGTTCTTC.

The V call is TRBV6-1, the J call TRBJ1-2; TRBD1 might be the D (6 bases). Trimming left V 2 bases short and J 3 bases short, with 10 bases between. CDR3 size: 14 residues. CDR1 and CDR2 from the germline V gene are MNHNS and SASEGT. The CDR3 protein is CASSEPTGHYGYTF. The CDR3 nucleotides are TGTGCCAGCAGTGAACCTACAGGGCACTATGGCTACACCTTC.

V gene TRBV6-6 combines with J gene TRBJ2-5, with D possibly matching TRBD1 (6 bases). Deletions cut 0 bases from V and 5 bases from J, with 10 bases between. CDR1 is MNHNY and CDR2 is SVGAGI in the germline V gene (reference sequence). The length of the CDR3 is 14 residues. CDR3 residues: CASSYSGGVETQYF. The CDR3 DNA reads TGTGCCAGCAGTTACTCAGGGGGTGTGGAGACCCAGTACTTC.

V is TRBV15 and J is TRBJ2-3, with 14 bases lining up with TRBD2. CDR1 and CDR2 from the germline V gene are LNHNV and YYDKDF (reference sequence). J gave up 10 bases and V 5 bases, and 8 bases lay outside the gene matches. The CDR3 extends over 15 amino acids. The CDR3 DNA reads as TGTGCCACCAGCCGCTCCCGGACTAGCGGGGGGTCGCAGTATTTT. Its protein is CATSRSRTSGGSQYF.

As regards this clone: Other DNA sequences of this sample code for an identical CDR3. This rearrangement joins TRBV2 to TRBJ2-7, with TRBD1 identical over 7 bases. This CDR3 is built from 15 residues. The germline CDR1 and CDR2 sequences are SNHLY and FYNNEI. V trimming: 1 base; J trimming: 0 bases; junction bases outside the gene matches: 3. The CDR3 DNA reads TGTGCCAGCAGTGAAGGGGACAGATACTCCTACGAGCAGTACTTC. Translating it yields CASSEGDRYSYEQYF.

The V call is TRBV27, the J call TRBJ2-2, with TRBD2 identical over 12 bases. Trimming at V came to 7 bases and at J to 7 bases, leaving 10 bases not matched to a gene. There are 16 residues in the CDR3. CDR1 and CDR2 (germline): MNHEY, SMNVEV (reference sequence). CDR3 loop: CASIAHTSGRHGELFF. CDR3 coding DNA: TGTGCCAGCATCGCCCACACTAGCGGGAGGCACGGGGAGCTGTTTTTT.

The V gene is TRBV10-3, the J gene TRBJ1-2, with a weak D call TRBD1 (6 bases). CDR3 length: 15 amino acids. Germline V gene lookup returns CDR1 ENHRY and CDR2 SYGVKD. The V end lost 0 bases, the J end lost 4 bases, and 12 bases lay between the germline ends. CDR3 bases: TGTGCCATCAGTGAGTCAAAGGGGGAGATCTATGGCTACACCTTC. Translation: CAISESKGEIYGYTF.

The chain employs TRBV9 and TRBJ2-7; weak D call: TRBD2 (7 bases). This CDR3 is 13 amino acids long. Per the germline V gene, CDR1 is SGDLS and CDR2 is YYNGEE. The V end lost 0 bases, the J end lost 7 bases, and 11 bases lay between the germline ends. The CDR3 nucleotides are TGTGCCAGCAGCGTAGGGGGGGGGCAGGAGCAGTACTTC. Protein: CASSVGGGQEQYF.

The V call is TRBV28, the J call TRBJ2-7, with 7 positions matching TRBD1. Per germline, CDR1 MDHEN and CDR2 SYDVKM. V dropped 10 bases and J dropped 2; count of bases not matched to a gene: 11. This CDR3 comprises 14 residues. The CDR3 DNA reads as TGTGCCACCAAGAAGGACAGGTCTGCCTACGAGCAGTACTTC. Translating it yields CATKKDRSAYEQYF.

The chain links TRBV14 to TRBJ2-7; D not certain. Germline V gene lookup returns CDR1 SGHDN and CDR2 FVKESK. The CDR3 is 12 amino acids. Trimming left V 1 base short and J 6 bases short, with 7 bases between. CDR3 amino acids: CASSQGALEQYF. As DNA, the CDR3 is TGTGCCAGCAGCCAAGGGGCTCTCGAGCAGTACTTC.

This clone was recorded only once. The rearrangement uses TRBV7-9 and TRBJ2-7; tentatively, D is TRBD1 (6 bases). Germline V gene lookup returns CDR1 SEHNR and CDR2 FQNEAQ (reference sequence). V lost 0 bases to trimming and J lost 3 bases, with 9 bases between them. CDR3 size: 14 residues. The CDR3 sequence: CASSLAGHSYEQYF. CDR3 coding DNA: TGTGCCAGCAGCTTAGCGGGACACAGCTACGAGCAGTACTTC.

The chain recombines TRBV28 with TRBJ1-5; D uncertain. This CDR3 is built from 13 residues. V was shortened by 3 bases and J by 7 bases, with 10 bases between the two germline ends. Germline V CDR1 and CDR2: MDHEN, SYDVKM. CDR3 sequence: CASSLLAGQPQHF. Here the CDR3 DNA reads TGTGCCAGCAGTTTGCTGGCCGGGCAGCCCCAGCATTTT.

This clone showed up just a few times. CDR3 region: CASSIYRSQGNTEAFF. DNA for the CDR3: TGTGCCAGCAGTATATATCGATCCCAGGGGAACACTGAAGCTTTCTTT. The chain couples TRBV27 to TRBJ1-1, with D possibly being TRBD1 (5 bases). CDR3 length: 16 residues. V lost 5 bases and J lost 1, with 17 bases in between. Germline CDR1 MNHEY, CDR2 SMNVEV (reference sequence).

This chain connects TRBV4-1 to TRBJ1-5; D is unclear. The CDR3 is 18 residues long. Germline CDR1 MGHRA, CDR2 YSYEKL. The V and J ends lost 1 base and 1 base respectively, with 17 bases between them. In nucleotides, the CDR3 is TGCGCCAGCAGCCAAGTTGTAACACACCTCACAAGCAATCAGCCCCAGCATTTT. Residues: CASSQVVTHLTSNQPQHF.

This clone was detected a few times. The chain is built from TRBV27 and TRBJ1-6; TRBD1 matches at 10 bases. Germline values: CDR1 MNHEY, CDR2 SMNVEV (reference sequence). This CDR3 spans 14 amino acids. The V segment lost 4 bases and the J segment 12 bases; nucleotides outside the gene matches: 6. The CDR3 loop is CASSSGQGIVPLHF. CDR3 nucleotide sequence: TGTGCCAGCAGTTCGGGACAGGGGATTGTACCCCTCCACTTT.

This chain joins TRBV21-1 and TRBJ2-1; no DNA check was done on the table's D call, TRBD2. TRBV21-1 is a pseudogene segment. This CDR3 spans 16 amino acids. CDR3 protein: CASSKGDSGEQNEQFF. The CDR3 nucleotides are TGTGCCAGCAGCAAAGGGGATAGCGGGGAGCAAAATGAGCAGTTCTTC.

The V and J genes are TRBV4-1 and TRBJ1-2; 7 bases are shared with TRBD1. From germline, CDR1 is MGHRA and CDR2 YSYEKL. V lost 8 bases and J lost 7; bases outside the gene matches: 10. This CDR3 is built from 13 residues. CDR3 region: CASLGRTGGGYTF. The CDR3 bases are TGCGCCAGCCTAGGGCGGACAGGCGGTGGCTACACCTTC.

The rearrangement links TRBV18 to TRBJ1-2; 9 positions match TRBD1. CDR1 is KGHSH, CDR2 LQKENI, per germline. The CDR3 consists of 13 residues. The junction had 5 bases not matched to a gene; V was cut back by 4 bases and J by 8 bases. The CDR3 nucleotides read TGTGCCAGCTCACAGGGACAGGGTGACGGCTACACCTTC. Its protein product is CASSQGQGDGYTF. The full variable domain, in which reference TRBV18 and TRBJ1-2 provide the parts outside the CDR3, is NAGVMQNPRHLVRRRGQEARLRCSPMKGHSHVYWYRQLPEEGLKFMVYLQKENIIDESGMPKERFSAEFPKEGPSILRIQQVVRGDSAAYFCASSQGQGDGYTFGSGTRLTVV.